A selection of T cell receptor beta chains follows, all from one sample in a study of blood T cell repertoires in COVID-19. The table came from immunoSEQ multiplex PCR; TCRdb's copy has only in-frame clones and leaves some out. The profile covers approximately 390,000 clones, with 90% appearing a single time and around 6.3% taken by the ten largest. Sequencing was done on a sample of peripheral blood. The origin of the receptors is a man aged 18 to 35 with active or convalescent COVID-19. CDR3s leave out the opening cysteine and the closing phenylalanine or tryptophan.

J,V,CDR3
TRBJ2-7,TRBV9,ASSVDGGTYEQY
TRBJ1-1,TRBV28,ASWAGNPEAF
TRBJ1-2,TRBV6-6,ASRGAWGGGYT
TRBJ1-1,TRBV5-6,ASSLVMNTEAF
TRBJ1-1,TRBV25-1,ASSEYGSEAF
TRBJ1-2,TRBV6-1,ASSEAGLGTPGYT
TRBJ2-7,TRBV2,ASVGLVVYEQY
TRBJ2-4,TRBV18,ASSRDRVQNIQY
TRBJ1-4,TRBV4-3,ASSQGDDRANEKLF
TRBJ2-1,TRBV19,ATAGDAYNEQF
TRBJ2-3,TRBV6-5,ASSRQGSSTDTQY
TRBJ2-1,TRBV27,ASSFIERGGAEQF
TRBJ1-3,TRBV30,ASHGRNSGNTIY
TRBJ2-5,TRBV18,ASTDVGVSQETQY
TRBJ2-1,TRBV2,ASSRTSSKGQGANNEQF
TRBJ1-4,TRBV30,AWRGGFEKLF
TRBJ1-1,TRBV6-5,ASRVGTLNTEAF
TRBJ1-2,TRBV9,ASSDGTVYGYT
TRBJ1-5,TRBV28,ASSLGTGADSNQPQH
TRBJ2-7,TRBV7-9,ASSAGLEKYEQY
TRBJ1-6,TRBV7-2,ASKLDSGRQSSPLH
TRBJ2-1,TRBV5-1,AIQLGNEQF
TRBJ2-4,TRBV28,ASSSGTSGNLAKNIQY
TRBJ2-7,TRBV19,ASRMTSGSYEQY
TRBJ1-3,TRBV29-1,SVGVGQGASGNTIY
TRBJ2-1,TRBV27,ASSWVAGPYNEQF
TRBJ2-3,TRBV6-1,ASSEGGRDTQY
TRBJ1-4,TRBV4-1,ASSQTPGDEKLF
TRBJ1-3,TRBV5-3,ARSVEQGPGNTIY
TRBJ1-1,TRBV5-8,ASSPDRGREAF
TRBJ2-5,TRBV5-6,ASSLARVGETQY
TRBJ2-7,TRBV28,ASSLAGTKAYEQY
TRBJ1-3,TRBV18,ASSPNSGARSGNTIY
TRBJ1-1,TRBV9,ASSDGTGNGGTEAF
TRBJ2-1,TRBV6-4,ASSDELWSEQF
TRBJ1-1,TRBV19,ASSIGGVTEAF
TRBJ2-1,TRBV7-3,ASSRGAGYDGDEQF
TRBJ1-2,TRBV7-8,ASTQGGRSNYGYT
TRBJ1-2,TRBV9,ASSTGYGYT